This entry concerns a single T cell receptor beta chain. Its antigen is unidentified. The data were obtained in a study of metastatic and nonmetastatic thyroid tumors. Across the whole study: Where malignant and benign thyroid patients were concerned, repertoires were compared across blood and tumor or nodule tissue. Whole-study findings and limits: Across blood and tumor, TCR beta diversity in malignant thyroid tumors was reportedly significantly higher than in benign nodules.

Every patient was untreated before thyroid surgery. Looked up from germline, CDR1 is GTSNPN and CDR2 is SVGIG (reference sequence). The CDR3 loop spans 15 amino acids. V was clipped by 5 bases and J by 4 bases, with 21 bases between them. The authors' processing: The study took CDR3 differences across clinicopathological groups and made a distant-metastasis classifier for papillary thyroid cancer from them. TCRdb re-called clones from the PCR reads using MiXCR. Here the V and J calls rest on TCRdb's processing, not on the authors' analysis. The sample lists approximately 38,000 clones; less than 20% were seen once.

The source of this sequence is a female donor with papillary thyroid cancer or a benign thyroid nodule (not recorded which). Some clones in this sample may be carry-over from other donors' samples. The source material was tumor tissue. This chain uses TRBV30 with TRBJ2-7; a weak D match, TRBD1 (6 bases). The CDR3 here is CAWLNRATALYEQYF. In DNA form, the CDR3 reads TGTGCCTGGCTAAACAGGGCTACAGCATTATACGAGCAGTACTTC.